This TCR beta chain derives from a study of blood T cell repertoires in COVID-19. Germline-derived CDR1 and CDR2 are MDHEN and SYDVKM. CDR3 length: 18 amino acids. With 2 bases clipped from V and 8 bases from J, the junction kept 15 bases outside the gene matches. In the original workflow: Amplification from reference gene primers served as the basis for estimated nucleated cell counts. Clones were sequenced by immunoSEQ multiplex PCR, and TCRdb holds only the in-frame ones, with some missing. That table is the source of V, J and clone size, and D and trimming were worked out from the DNA. The sample yields around 99,000 clones, about nine tenths seen once.

The TCR sequence derives from a man in his fifties with acute or convalescent COVID-19. Sequencing was performed on peripheral blood. The V call is TRBV28, the J call TRBJ1-4, with 9 nucleotides matching TRBD1. This chain's CDR3 is CASSLMGVARTGVEKLFF. The CDR3 DNA follows: TGTGCCAGCAGTTTAATGGGCGTGGCTCGGACAGGGGTGGAAAAACTGTTTTTT. Full variable domain (missing parts from reference TRBV28 and TRBJ1-4): DVKVTQSSRYLVKRTGEKVFLECVQDMDHENMFWYRQDPGLGLRLIYFSYDVKMKEKGDIPEGYSVSREKKERFSLILESASTNQTSMYLCASSLMGVARTGVEKLFFGSGTQLSVL.